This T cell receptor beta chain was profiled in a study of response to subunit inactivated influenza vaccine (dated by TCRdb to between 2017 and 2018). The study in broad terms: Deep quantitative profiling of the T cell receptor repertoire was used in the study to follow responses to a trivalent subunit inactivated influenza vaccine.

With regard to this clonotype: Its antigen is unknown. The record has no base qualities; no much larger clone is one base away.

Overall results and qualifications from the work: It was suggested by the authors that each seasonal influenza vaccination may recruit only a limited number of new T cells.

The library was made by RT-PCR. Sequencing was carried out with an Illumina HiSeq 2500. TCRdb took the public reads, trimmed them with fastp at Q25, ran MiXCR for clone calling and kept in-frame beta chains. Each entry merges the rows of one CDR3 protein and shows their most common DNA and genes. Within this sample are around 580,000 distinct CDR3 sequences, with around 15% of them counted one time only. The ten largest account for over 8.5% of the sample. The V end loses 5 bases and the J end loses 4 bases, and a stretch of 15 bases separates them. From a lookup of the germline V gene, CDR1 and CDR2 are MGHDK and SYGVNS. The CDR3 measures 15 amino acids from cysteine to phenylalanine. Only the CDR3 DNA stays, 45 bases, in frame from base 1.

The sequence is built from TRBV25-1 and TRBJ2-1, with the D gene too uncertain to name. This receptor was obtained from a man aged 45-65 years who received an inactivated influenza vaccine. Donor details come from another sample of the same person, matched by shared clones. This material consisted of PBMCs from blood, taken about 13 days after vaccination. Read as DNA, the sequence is TGTGCCAGCAGTTGGATCCAACCTCCGTACAATGAGCAGTTCTTC. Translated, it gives CASSWIQPPYNEQFF.